This TCR beta chain appears in the sequencing data of a study of T cell responses to AZD1222 COVID-19 vaccine (dated by TCRdb to about 2021). For the study in its entirety: AZD1222 recipients whose second dose came at about 4 weeks and those whose second dose came at about 12 weeks were combined into one group, since spike-specific TCR depth and breadth did not differ between the two schedules. A total of 230 to 250 trial participants underwent TCR sequencing, of whom 200 to 220 had received two doses of AZD1222 and some 25 had received two doses of the MenACWY control vaccine. Trial participants were enrolled by age into subgroups of 18-55, 56-69 and 70-plus years, and approximately 150, 30 and 60 TCR-sequenced participants, respectively, were included in these subgroups.

Sample time point, as interpreted from the label and publication: baseline before first vaccination. Vaccinee samples were obtained from the UK trials COV001 and COV002, which included a single-blind randomized controlled phase 2/3 trial of AZD1222 (ChAdOx1 nCoV-19) in healthy adults. Trial participant PBMC samples were collected at day 0 and day 28 after the second dose for TCRbeta chain sequencing. About this clone itself: Its antigen specificity is not known. The record has no base qualities; no much larger clone is one base away.

The CDR3 regions of human TCRbeta chains were analyzed by immunosequencing. The paper's processing steps were these. Repertoire TCRs were matched against a reference library of SARS-CoV-2-specific TCRs generated with the MIRA antigen-specificity platform. Breadth was defined as the fraction of unique TCRs that were SARS-CoV-2-associated. Depth was defined as the fraction of total T cells that were SARS-CoV-2-associated. Using the MIRA data, each spike-specific TCR was mapped to the spike region that the TCR reacts to and placed in a CD4 or CD8 class. Log10-transformed breadth and depth values were compared by one-way ANOVA with Sidak's multiple comparisons tests. TCRdb obtained this table from immuneACCESS and retained in-frame rearrangements with V and J assigned. These tables miss some clones; where compared with another copy, unresolved V genes account for less than half of the shortfall, and the remainder is unexplained. V, J and clone size derive from that table, while D and trimming were established from the DNA sequence. This sample holds over 95,000 clones; roughly 90% were observed only once. The ten largest clones take up about 2.5% of the sample.

V and J are truncated by 4 bases and 3 bases respectively, leaving an intervening sequence of 14 bases. The CDR3 goes from the cysteine to the phenylalanine over 15 residues. Of the read, only the CDR3 DNA is kept; its 45 bases are in frame from base 1. Reading the germline V gene gives CDR1 SGDLS and CDR2 YYNGEE. Results the study describes overall, beyond this receptor: The 56-69-year group was small, and its depth increase did not reach significance, likely because of low power. Reportedly, almost half of the unique spike-specific TCRs recognized epitopes lying outside the regions that are mutated in the B.1.351 and B.1.1.7 variants. Most participants were white British and females outnumbered males, and the authors suggested that clonal diversity may have been underestimated. Because no samples from the day 14 peak response were available, repertoires could be characterized only after the peak T cell response. Vaccine-associated CD4 TCRs spanned the whole spike protein, with dominant responses in regions 160-218 and 743-854. Conclusions about previously exposed vaccinees are limited, since just five or six AZD1222 recipients were seropositive for SARS-CoV-2 at baseline. After two AZD1222 doses, both the breadth and the depth of spike-specific TCRs were significantly higher than at day 0 and than in MenACWY recipients.

This clonotype was obtained from an adult in good health. The specimen was peripheral blood, collected on day 0 of AZD1222 vaccination. This sequence uses TRBV9 and TRBJ1-3; too little of a D gene remains to name it. CDR3 sequence: CASSPDPVYGNTIYF. The DNA is as follows: TGTGCCAGCAGCCCAGACCCAGTTTATGGAAACACCATATATTTT.